The clone carrying this TCR beta chain was counted at least ten times. Its matching antigen is unknown. Unique molecular identifiers (one per individual cDNA molecule) were attached. TCRdb analysed the 5' RACE reads with MiXCR anew, one entry per CDR3 protein. The data hold 45,000 to 55,000 distinct CDR3 sequences, with 6.2% observed a single time. The CDR3 is 17 amino acids. Germline V gene lookup returns CDR1 SGHVS and CDR2 FNYEAQ. With V trimmed by 0 bases and J by 4 bases, 9 bases remained unmatched. This record comes from a study of early T cells in non-severe SARS-CoV-2 infection. Study information: RNA in bulk from unsorted whole blood was sequenced, and chains were unpaired.

The study, taken as a whole, reports: Reliance on VDJdb matching favored anti-spike CD8 responses; private and CD4 specificities were missed.

This sequence joins TRBV7-6 and TRBJ2-1; 7 bases align to TRBD2. The sequence was obtained from an adult who was a healthcare worker with PCR-confirmed SARS-CoV-2 infection or an uninfected control (not recorded which). Specimen: whole blood. CDR3 nucleotides: TGTGCCAGCAGCTTAGCGTCGGCGGGGGAGCCTTACAATGAGCAGTTCTTC. Its protein product is CASSLASAGEPYNEQFF.